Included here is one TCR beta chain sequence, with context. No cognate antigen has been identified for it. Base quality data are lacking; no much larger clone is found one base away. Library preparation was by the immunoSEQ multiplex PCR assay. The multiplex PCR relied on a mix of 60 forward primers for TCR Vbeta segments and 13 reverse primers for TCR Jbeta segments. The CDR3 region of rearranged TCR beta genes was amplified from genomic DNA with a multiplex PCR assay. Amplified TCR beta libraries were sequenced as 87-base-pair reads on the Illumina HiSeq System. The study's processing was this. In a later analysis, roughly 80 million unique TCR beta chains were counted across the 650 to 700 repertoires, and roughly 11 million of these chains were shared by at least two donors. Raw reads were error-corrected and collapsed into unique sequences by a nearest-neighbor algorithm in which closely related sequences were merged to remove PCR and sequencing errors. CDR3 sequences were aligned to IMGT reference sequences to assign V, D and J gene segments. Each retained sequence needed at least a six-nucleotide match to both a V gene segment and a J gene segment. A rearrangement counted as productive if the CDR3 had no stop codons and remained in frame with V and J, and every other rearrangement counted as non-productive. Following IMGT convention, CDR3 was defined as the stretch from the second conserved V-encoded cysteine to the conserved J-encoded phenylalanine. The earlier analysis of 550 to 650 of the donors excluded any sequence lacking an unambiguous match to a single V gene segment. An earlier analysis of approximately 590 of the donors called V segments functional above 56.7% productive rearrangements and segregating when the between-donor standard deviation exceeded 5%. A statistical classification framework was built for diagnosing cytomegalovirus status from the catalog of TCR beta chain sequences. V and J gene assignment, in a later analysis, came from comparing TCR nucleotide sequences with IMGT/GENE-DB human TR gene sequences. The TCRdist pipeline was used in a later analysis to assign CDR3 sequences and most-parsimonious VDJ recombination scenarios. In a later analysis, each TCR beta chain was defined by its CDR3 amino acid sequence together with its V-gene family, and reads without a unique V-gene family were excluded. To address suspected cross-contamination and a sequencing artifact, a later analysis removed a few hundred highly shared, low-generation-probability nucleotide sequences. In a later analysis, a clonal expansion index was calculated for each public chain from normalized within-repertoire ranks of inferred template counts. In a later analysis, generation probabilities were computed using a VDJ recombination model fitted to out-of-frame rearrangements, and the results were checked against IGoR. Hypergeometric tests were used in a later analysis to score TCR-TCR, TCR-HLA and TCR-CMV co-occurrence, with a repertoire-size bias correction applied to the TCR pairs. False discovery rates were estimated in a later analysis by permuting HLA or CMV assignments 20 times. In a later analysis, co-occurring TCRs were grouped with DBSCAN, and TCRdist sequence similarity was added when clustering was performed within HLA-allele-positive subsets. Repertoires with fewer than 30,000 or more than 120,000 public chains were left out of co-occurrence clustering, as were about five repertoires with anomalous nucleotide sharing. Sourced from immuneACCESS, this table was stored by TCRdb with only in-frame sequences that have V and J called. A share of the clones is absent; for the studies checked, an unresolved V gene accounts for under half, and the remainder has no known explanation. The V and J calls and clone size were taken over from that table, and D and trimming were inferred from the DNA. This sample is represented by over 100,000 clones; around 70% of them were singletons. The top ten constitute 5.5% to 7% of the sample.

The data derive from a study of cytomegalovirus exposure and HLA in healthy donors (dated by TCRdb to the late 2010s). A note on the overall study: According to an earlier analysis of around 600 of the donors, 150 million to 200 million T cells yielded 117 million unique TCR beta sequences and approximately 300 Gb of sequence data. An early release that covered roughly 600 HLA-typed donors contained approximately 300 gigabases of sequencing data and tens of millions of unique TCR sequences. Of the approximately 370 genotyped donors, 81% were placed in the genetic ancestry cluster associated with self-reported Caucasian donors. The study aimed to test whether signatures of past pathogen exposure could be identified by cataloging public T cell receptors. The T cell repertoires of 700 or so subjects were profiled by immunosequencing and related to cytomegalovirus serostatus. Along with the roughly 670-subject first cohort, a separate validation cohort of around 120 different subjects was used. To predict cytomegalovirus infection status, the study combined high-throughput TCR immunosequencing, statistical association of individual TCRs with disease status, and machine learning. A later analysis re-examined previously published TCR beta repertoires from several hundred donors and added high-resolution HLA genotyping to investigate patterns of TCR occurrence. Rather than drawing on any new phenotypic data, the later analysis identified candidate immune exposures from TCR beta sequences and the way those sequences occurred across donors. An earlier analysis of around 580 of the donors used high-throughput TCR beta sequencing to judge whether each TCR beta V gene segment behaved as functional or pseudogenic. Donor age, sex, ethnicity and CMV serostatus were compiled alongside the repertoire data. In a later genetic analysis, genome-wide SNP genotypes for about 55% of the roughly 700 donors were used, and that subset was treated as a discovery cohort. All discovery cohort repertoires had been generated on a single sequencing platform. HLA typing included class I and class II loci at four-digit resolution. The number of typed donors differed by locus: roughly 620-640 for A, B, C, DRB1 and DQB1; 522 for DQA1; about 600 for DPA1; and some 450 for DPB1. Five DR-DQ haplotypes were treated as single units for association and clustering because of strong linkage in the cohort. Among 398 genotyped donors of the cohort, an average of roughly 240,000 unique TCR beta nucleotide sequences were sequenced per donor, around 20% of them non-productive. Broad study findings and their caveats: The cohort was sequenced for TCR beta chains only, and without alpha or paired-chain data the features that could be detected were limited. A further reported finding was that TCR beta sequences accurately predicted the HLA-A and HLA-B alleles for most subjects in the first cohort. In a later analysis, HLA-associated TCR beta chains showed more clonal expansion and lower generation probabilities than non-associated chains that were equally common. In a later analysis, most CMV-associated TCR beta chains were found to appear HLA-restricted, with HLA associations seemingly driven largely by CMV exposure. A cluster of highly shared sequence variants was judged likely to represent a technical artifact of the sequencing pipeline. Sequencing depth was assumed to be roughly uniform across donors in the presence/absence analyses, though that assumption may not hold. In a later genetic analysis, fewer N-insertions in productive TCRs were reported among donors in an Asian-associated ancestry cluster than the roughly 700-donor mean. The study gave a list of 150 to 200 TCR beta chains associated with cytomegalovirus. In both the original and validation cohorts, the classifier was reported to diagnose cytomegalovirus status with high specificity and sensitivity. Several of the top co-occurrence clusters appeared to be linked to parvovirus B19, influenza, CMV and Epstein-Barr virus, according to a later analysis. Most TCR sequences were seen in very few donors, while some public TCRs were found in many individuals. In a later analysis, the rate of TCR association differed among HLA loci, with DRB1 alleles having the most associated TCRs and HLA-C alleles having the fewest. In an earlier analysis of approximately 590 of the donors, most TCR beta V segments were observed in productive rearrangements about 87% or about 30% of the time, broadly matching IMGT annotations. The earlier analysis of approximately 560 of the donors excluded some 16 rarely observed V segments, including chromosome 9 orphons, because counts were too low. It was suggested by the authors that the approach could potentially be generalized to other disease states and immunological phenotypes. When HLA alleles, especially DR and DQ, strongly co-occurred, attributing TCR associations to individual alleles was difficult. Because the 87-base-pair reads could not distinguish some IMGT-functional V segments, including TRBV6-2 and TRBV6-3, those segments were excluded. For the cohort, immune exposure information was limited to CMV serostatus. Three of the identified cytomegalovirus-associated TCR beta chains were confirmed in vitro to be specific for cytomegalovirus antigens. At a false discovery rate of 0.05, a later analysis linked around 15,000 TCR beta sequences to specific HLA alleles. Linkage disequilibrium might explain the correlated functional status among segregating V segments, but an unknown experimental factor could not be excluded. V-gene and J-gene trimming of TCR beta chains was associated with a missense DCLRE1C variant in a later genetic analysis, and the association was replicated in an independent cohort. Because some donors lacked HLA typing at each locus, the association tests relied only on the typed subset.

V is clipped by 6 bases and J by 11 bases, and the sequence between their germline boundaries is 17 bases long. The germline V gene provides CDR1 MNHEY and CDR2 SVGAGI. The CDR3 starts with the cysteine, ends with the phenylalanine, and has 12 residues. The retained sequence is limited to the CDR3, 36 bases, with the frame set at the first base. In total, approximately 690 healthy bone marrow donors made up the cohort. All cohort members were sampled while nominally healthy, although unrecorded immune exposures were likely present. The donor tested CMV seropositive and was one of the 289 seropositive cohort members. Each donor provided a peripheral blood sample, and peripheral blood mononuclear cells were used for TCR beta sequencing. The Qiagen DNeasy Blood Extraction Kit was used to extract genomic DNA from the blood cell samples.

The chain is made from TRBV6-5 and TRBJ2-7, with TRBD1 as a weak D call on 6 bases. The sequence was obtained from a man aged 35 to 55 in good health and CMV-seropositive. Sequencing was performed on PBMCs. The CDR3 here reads CASREQGSREYF. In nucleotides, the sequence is TGTGCCAGCAGGGAACAGGGTTCTCGAGAGTACTTC.